The entry below gives a single T cell receptor beta chain sequence along with its context. The repertoire was sequenced with immunoSEQ multiplex PCR; TCRdb's copy has only in-frame clones and lacks some. The sample yields over 2 million clones, 85% to 95% seen once. V shed 7 bases and J shed 2 bases, with 14 bases lying between them. The CDR3 runs to 14 residues. From germline, CDR1 is MNHNS and CDR2 SASEGT. This entry comes from a study of shared clonotypes between healthy human individuals. The study drew all its donors from Caucasian adults living in Nashville, Tennessee. This receptor was obtained from a man between 18 and 35 years old in good health. The V gene is TRBV6-1, the J gene TRBJ1-2, with D maybe TRBD1 (6 bases). Sequencing input: naive CD4+ T cells sorted from blood. The subset was: CD45RA+ positively selected. DNA for the CDR3: TGTGCCAGCATCCCCGCTGGGGGCAACTATGGCTACACCTTC. Its translation is CASIPAGGNYGYTF.